This T cell receptor (beta chain) was documented in a study of T cells in Graves' hyperthyroidism and ophthalmopathy. This clonotype was counted only a few times. The antigen is undetermined. General observations from the study: The blood repertoire included most of the expanded thyroid clonotypes above 0.001. Median prediction lead before ophthalmopathy onset was 6 to 8 months with the model.

Recently diagnosed hyperthyroidism of less than 2 months' duration affected patients aged 18 to 65. Patients showing uncontrolled infection, other autoimmune disease, pregnancy or lactation were ineligible. Trimming took off 8 bases at V and 1 base at J, with 12 bases between the two ends. The CDR3 has 14 amino acids. Germline V gene data show CDR1 as MNHNS and CDR2 as SASEGT. TCR beta CDR3 regions were amplified from RNA transcripts. A set of HTBI primers served as the primers for a first-round RT-PCR of the TCR CDR3. TCRdb analysed the multiplex PCR reads with MiXCR anew, one entry per CDR3 protein. Altogether 700,000 or so distinct CDR3 sequences are present, 15% to 20% being singletons, with the ten largest covering around 8%.

The source material was blood. The receptor was isolated from a man younger than 35 with Graves' hyperthyroidism. V and J are TRBV6-1 and TRBJ1-5; D remains ambiguous. The DNA for the CDR3 is TGTGCCAGCCGTCGGGGAGAGAGCAATCAGCCCCAGCATTTT. Protein product: CASRRGESNQPQHF.